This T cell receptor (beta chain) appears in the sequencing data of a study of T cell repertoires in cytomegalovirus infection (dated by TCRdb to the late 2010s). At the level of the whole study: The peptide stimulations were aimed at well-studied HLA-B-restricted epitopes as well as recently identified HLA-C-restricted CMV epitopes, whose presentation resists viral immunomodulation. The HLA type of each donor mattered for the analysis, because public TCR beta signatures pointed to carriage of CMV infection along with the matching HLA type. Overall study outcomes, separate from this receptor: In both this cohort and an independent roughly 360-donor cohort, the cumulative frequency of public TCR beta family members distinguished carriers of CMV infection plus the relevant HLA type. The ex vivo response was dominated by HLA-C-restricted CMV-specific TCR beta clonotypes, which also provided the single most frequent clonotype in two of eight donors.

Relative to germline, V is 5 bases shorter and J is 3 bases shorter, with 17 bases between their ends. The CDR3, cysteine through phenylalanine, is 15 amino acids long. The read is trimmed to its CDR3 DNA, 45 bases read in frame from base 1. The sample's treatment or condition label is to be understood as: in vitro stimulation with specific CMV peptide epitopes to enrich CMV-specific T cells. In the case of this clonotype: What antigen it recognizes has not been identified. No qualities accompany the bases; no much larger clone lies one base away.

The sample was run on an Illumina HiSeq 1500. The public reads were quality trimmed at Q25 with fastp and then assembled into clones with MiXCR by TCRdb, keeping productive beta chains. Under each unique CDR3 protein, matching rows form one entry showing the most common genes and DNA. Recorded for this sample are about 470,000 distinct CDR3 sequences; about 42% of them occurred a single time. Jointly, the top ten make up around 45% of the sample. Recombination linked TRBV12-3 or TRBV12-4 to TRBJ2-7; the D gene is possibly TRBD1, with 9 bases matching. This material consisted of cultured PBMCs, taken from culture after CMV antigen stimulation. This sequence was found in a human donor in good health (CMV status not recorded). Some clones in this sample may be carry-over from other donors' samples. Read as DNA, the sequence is TGTGCCAGCAGTCCGGGGGGGGGACAGGGCTACGAGCAGTACTTC. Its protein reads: CASSPGGGQGYEQYF.